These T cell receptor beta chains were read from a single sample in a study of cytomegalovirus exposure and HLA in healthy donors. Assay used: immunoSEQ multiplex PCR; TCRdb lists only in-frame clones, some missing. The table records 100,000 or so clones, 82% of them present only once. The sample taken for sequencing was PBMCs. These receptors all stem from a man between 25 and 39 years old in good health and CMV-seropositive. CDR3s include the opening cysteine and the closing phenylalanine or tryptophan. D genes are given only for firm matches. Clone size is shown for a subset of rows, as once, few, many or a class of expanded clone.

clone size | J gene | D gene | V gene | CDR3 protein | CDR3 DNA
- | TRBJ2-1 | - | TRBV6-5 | CASSYRGSNEQFF | TGTGCCAGCAGTTACCGGGGATCCAATGAGCAGTTCTTC
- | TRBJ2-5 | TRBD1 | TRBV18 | CASSPRGPYQETQYF | TGTGCCAGCTCACCAAGGGGGCCGTACCAAGAGACCCAGTACTTC
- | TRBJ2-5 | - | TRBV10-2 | CASRQGGVETQYF | TGCGCCAGCAGGCAGGGGGGAGTGGAGACCCAGTACTTC
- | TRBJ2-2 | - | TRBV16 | CASSQIAGELFF | TGTGCCAGCAGCCAAATCGCCGGGGAGCTGTTTTTT
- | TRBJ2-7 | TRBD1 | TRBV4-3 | CASSQDSGTGAYEQYF | TGCGCCAGCAGCCAAGATTCCGGGACAGGGGCCTACGAGCAGTACTTC
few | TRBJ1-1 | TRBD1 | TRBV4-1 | CASSLNQGDTEAFF | TGCGCCAGCAGCTTAAATCAGGGGGACACTGAAGCTTTCTTT
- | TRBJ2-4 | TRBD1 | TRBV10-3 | CAISDGQGANIQYF | TGTGCCATCAGTGACGGACAGGGGGCGAACATTCAGTACTTC
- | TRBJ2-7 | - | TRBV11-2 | CASQLHHSYEQYF | TGTGCCAGTCAGTTACACCACTCCTACGAGCAGTACTTC
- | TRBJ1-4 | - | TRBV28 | CASRAGNEKLFF | TGTGCCAGCAGGGCGGGTAATGAAAAACTGTTTTTT
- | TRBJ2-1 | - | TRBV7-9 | CASSSSSLLGNEQFF | TGTGCCAGCAGCTCTTCCTCACTACTCGGGAATGAGCAGTTCTTC
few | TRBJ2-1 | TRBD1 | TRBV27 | CATASRDSSYNEQFF | TGTGCCACCGCCAGCCGGGACAGCTCCTACAATGAGCAGTTCTTC
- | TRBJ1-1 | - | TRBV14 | CASSPTGDEAFF | TGTGCCAGCAGTCCAACAGGTGATGAAGCTTTCTTT
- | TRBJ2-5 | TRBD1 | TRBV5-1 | CASSWGGQGLQETQYF | TGCGCCAGCAGCTGGGGAGGACAGGGTCTCCAAGAGACCCAGTACTTC
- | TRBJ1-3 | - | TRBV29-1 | CSVWEGSGNTIYF | TGCAGCGTTTGGGAGGGCTCTGGAAACACCATATATTTT
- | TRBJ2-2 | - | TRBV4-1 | CASSQGWGVSGELFF | TGCGCCAGCAGCCAAGGGTGGGGTGTATCCGGGGAACTGTTTTTT
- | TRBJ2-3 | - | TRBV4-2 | CASSQEGTFSTDTQYF | TGTGCCAGCAGCCAAGAGGGGACTTTTAGCACAGATACGCAGTATTTT
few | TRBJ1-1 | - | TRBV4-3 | CASSPFHFTGNTEAFF | TGCGCCAGCAGCCCCTTTCACTTTACAGGGAACACTGAAGCTTTCTTT
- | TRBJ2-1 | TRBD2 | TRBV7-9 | CSSSGLAGRSYNEQFF | TGTTCCAGCAGCGGGTTAGCGGGGCGGTCCTACAATGAGCAGTTCTTC
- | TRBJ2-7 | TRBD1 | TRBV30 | CAWSDRGRAHF | TGTGCCTGGAGCGACAGGGGCCGAGCTCACTTC
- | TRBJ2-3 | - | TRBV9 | CASSVVGSPTSTDTQYF | TGTGCCAGCAGCGTAGTCGGTAGCCCGACTAGCACAGATACGCAGTATTTT
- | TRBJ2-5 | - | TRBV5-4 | CASSPEAGLGYETQYF | TGTGCCAGCAGCCCGGAGGCCGGGCTCGGTTATGAGACCCAGTACTTC
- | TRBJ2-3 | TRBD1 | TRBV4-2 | CASSPWTGNPTDTQYF | TGTGCCAGCAGCCCCTGGACAGGGAATCCCACAGATACGCAGTATTTT
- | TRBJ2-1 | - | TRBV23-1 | CASSQSIPNTENNEQFF | TGCGCCAGCAGTCAATCGATCCCGAATACGGAGAACAATGAGCAGTTCTTC
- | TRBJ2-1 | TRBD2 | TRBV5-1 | CASSLGSGLAKGEQFF | TGCGCCAGCAGCTTGGGATCGGGACTAGCGAAAGGTGAGCAGTTCTTC
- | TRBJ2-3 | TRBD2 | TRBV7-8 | CASSLLVSSSGSTTDTQYF | TGTGCCAGCAGCTTATTGGTATCGAGTAGCGGGAGTACAACAGATACGCAGTATTTT
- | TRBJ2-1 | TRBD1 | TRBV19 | CASRDRGYNEQFF | TGTGCCAGTAGGGACAGGGGCTACAATGAGCAGTTCTTC
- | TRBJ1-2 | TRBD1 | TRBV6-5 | CASKIEQGGNYGYTF | TGTGCCAGCAAAATCGAACAGGGGGGAAACTATGGCTACACCTTC
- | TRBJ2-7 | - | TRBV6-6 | CASRLTRLAPGYEQYF | TGTGCCAGCAGACTGACAAGGCTAGCGCCGGGCTACGAGCAGTACTTC
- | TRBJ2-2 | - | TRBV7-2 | CASSALPSRGTGELFF | TGTGCCAGCAGCGCTCTGCCATCCAGAGGCACCGGGGAGCTGTTTTTT
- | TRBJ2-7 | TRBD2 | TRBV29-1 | CSVRTSGNYEQYF | TGCAGCGTTCGGACTAGCGGAAACTACGAGCAGTACTTC
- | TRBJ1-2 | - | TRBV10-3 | CAIRREGSGYTF | TGTGCCATCAGGCGGGAGGGGAGCGGCTACACCTTC
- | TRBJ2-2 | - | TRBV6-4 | CASSVVANTGELFF | TGTGCCAGCAGTGTCGTCGCGAACACCGGGGAGCTGTTTTTT
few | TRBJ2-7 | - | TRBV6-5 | CASSYSRDKTYEQYF | TGTGCCAGCAGTTACTCCCGGGACAAAACCTACGAGCAGTACTTC
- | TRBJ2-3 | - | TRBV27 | CASSLEGRGFSTDTQYF | TGTGCCAGCAGTTTAGAAGGCAGGGGATTTAGCACAGATACGCAGTATTTT
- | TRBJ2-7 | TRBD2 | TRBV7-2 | CASSRTSGSYEQYF | TGTGCCAGCAGCCGGACTAGCGGATCCTACGAGCAGTACTTC
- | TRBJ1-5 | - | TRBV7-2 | CASSLRQDSNQPQHF | TGTGCCAGCAGCTTAAGACAGGATAGCAATCAGCCCCAGCATTTT
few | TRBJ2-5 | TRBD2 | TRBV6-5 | CASSYSFSGRQETQYF | TGTGCCAGCAGTTACTCGTTTAGCGGGAGGCAAGAGACCCAGTACTTC
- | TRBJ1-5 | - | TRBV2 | CASSGETLYSNQPQHF | TGTGCCAGCAGTGGGGAGACACTTTATAGCAATCAGCCCCAGCATTTT